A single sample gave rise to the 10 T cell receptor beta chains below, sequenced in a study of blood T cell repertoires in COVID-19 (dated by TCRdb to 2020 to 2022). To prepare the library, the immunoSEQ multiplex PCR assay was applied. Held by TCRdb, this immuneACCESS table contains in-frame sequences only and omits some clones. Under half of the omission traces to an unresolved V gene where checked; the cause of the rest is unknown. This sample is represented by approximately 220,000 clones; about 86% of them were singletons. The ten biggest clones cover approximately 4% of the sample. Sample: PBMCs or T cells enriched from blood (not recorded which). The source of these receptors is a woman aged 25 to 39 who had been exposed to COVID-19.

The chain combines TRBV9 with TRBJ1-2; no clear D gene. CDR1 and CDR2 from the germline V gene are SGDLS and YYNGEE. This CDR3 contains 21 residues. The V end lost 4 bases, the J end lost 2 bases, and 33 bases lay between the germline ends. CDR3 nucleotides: TGTGCCAGCAGCTCTAGACCTAGACATCTGGGGAGGGCGGGTAAGAACTATGGCTACACCTTC. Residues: CASSSRPRHLGRAGKNYGYTF.

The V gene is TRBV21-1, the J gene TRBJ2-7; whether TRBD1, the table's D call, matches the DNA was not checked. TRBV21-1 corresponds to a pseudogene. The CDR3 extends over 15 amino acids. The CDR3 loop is CASSKVSREDYEQYF. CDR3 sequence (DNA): TGTGCCAGCAGCAAAGTGTCCAGGGAAGACTACGAGCAGTACTTC.

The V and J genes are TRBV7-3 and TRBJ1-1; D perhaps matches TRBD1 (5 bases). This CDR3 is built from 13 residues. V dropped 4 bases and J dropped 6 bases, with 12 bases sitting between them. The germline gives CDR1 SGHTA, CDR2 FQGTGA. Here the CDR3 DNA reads TGTGCCAGCAGCTCGAGCCGGGACTCTGAAGCTTTCTTT. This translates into CASSSSRDSEAFF. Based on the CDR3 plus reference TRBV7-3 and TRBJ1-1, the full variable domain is GAGVSQTPSNKVTEKGKYVELRCDPISGHTALYWYRQSLGQGPEFLIYFQGTGAADDSGLPNDRFFAVRPEGSVSTLKIQRTERGDSAVYLCASSSSRDSEAFFGQGTRLTVV.

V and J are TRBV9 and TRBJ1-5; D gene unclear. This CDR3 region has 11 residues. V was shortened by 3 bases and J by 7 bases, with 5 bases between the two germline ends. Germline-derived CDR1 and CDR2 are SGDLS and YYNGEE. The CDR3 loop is CASSAEQPQHF. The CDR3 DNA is TGTGCCAGCAGCGCAGAACAGCCCCAGCATTTT.

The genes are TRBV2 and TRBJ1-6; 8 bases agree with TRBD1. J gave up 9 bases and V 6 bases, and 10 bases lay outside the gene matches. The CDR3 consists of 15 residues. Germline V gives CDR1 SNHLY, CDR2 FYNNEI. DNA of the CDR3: TGTGCCAGCAGGTCCCGTGGACAGGGAACTTCACCCCTCCACTTT. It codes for CASRSRGQGTSPLHF.

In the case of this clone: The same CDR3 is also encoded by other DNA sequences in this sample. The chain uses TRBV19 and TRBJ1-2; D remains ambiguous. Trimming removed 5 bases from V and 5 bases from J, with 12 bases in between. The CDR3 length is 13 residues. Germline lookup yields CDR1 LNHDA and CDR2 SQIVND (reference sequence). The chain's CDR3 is CASSPRGDYGYTF. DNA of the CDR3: TGTGCCAGTAGTCCCCGGGGAGATTATGGCTACACCTTC.

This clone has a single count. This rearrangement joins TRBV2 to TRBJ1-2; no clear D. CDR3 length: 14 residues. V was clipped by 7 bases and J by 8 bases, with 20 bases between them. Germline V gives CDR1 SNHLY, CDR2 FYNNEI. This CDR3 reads CASKRNTEAEGYTF. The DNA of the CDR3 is TGTGCCAGCAAGAGGAATACGGAAGCGGAAGGCTACACCTTC.

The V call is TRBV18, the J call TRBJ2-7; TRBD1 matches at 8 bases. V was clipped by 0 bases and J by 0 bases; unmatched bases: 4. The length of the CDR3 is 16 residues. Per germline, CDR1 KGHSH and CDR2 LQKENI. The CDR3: CASSPPDRAHSYEQYF. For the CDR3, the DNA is TGTGCCAGCTCACCACCGGACAGGGCCCACTCCTACGAGCAGTACTTC.

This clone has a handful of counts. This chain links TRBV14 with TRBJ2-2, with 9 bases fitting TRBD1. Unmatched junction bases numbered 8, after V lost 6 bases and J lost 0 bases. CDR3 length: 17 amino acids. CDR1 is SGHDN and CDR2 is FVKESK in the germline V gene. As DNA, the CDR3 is TGTGCCAGCAGGCGACAGGGGGTCGGGACGAACACCGGGGAGCTGTTTTTT. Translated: CASRRQGVGTNTGELFF.

The CDR3 DNA reads as TGCGCCAGCAGCCAAAGAGAGAGCAATCAGCCCCAGCATTTT. Its translation is CASSQRESNQPQHF. The rearrangement uses TRBV23-1 and TRBJ1-5; the D is unclear. TRBV23-1 is an open reading frame whose function is uncertain. Trimming stripped 6 bases from V and 1 base from J, with 10 bases between. The CDR3 contains 14 residues.